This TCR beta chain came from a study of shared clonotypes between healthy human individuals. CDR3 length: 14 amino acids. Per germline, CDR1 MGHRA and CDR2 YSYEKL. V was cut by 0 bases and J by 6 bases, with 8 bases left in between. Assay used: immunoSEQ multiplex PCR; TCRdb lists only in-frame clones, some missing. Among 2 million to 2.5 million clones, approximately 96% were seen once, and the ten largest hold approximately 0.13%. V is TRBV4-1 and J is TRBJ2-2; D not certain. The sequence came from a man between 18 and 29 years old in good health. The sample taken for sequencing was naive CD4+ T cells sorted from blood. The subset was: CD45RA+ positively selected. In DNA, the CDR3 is TGCGCCAGCAGCCAAGATCGCCCCGCCGGGGAGCTGTTTTTT. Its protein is CASSQDRPAGELFF.